These 19 T cell receptor beta chains were all obtained from the same sample, sequenced in a study of blood T cell repertoires in COVID-19. The method was immunoSEQ multiplex PCR; TCRdb's version includes in-frame clones alone and lacks a portion of them. The sample holds hundreds of thousands of clones, roughly nine tenths seen once. Input material: PBMCs or T cells enriched from blood (not recorded which). These TCRs come from a man aged 55-75 years who had recovered from COVID-19.

The chain employs TRBV2 and TRBJ2-7, with 8 nucleotides matching TRBD1. In germline, CDR1 is SNHLY, CDR2 FYNNEI. The ends lost 4 bases at V and 6 bases at J; junction bases unmatched: 8. CDR3 length: 14 residues. The chain's CDR3 is CASSGPQGAFEQYF. In nucleotides, the CDR3 is TGTGCCAGCAGTGGTCCCCAGGGGGCTTTCGAGCAGTACTTC.

In its sample, this clone was seen a few times. The V and J genes are TRBV7-3 and TRBJ2-5; 12 positions agree with TRBD2. With 3 bases clipped from V and 6 bases from J, the junction kept 2 bases outside the gene matches. Germline CDR1 reads SGHTA; CDR2 reads FQGTGA. The CDR3 sequence is 14 residues long. This chain's CDR3 is CASSLTSGSQTQYF. In nucleotides, the CDR3 is TGTGCCAGCAGCTTGACTAGCGGGAGCCAGACCCAGTACTTC.

The chain is built from TRBV27 and TRBJ2-1, with unresolved D. Trimming pared 2 bases from V and 9 bases from J, leaving 11 bases between. CDR3 length: 13 residues. Germline CDR1 and CDR2: MNHEY and SMNVEV (reference sequence). CDR3 DNA: TGTGCCAGCAGTTTAGAGTTCAGGTTTGAGCAGTTCTTC. It translates to CASSLEFRFEQFF.

The chain joins TRBV7-9 to TRBJ2-5; D ambiguous. Germline V gene lookup returns CDR1 SEHNR and CDR2 FQNEAQ (reference sequence). There are 15 residues in the CDR3. Between the trimmed V and J ends, which lost 5 bases and 3 bases, there was a span of 16 bases. The CDR3 protein is CASSSTTEKKETQYF. CDR3 nucleotides: TGTGCCAGCAGCAGTACAACAGAAAAAAAAGAGACCCAGTACTTC.

This sequence joins TRBV7-6 and TRBJ2-7; D possibly corresponds to TRBD2 (6 bases). Germline lookup yields CDR1 SGHVS and CDR2 FNYEAQ. This CDR3 has 13 amino acids. Trimming pared 8 bases from V and 0 bases from J, leaving 11 bases between. CDR3 in amino acids: CASGGGNSYEQYF. CDR3 sequence (DNA): TGTGCCAGCGGTGGCGGGAACTCCTACGAGCAGTACTTC.

This clone occurred once. The gene calls are TRBV10-1 and TRBJ2-3, with 7 bases fitting TRBD2. This CDR3 is built from 13 residues. Trimming at V came to 4 bases and at J to 9 bases, leaving 7 bases not matched to a gene. Germline CDR1 and CDR2: WNHNN and SYGVQD (reference sequence). The CDR3 here is CASSGGGVRTQYF. CDR3 nucleotides: TGCGCCAGCAGTGGGGGGGGTGTTAGGACGCAGTATTTT.

The chain carries TRBV30 and TRBJ2-1; D gene ambiguous. Germline V gene data show CDR1 as GTSNPN and CDR2 as SVGIG (reference sequence). The CDR3 length is 12 residues. V was trimmed by 0 bases and J by 10 bases, leaving 10 bases between them. The CDR3 spells CAWSVGPGEQFF. CDR3 in DNA: TGTGCCTGGAGTGTAGGCCCAGGAGAGCAGTTCTTC.

The J gene is TRBJ1-6, the V gene TRBV9; no reliable D call. The CDR3 covers 16 residues. Trimming pared 1 base from V and 5 bases from J, leaving 13 bases between. The germline gives CDR1 SGDLS, CDR2 YYNGEE. The CDR3 DNA reads as TGTGCCAGCAGCGTACTTGCCCTACGCGATAATTCACCCCTCCACTTT. This translates into CASSVLALRDNSPLHF.

For the CDR3, the DNA is TGTGCCAGCAGCCCGCGGCCAGGGTCCTACAATGAGCAGTTCTTC. Translated: CASSPRPGSYNEQFF. This chain links TRBV5-8 with TRBJ2-1, with D perhaps matching TRBD1 (5 bases). CDR3 size: 15 residues. Trimming shortened V by 4 bases and J by 1 base, and 12 bases separated the two germline ends. Germline loops: CDR1 SGHTS, CDR2 YDEGEE.

The V and J genes are TRBV5-6 and TRBJ2-2; the match to TRBD1 covers 8 bases. The CDR3 loop spans 16 amino acids. The trim removed 3 bases at V and 7 bases at J, leaving 11 bases unmatched. Germline V gene data show CDR1 as SGHDT and CDR2 as YYEEEE. The CDR3: CASSWQGARLGGELFF. In DNA, the CDR3 is TGTGCCAGCAGCTGGCAGGGGGCGCGGTTAGGCGGGGAGCTGTTTTTT.

This clone was picked up one time. This chain joins TRBV7-2 and TRBJ2-7; D possibly corresponds to TRBD2 (5 bases). V lost 7 bases and J 2 bases, leaving 15 bases between the germline ends. The germline V gene encodes CDR1 SGHTA and CDR2 FQGNSA. The CDR3 loop spans 14 amino acids. The CDR3 protein is CASTPGIGPYEQYF. CDR3 coding DNA: TGTGCCAGCACCCCGGGGATAGGCCCCTACGAGCAGTACTTC.

V and J are TRBV7-2 and TRBJ1-5, with D perhaps TRBD1 (5 bases). Germline V gives CDR1 SGHTA, CDR2 FQGNSA. The V end lost 2 bases, the J end lost 3 bases, and 11 bases lay between the germline ends. This CDR3 comprises 15 residues. The CDR3 coding sequence is TGTGCCAGCAGCTTAACTCGGGGGAACAATCAGCCCCAGCATTTT. This gives the protein CASSLTRGNNQPQHF. Full variable domain (missing parts from reference TRBV7-2 and TRBJ1-5): GAGVSQSPSNKVTEKGKDVELRCDPISGHTALYWYRQSLGQGLEFLIYFQGNSAPDKSGLPSDRFSAERTGGSVSTLTIQRTQQEDSAVYLCASSLTRGNNQPQHFGDGTRLSIL.

The chain has TRBV7-8 and TRBJ2-2, with D maybe TRBD1 (5 bases). The CDR3 loop spans 13 amino acids. Germline CDR1 SGHVS, CDR2 FQNEAQ. CDR3 DNA: TGTGCTAAGGGGTACCCGAACACCGGGGAGCTGTTTTTT. Encoded protein: CAKGYPNTGELFF.

This chain links TRBV5-1 with TRBJ2-1, with 7 bases fitting TRBD2. Unmatched junction bases numbered 3, after V lost 4 bases and J lost 5 bases. The CDR3 runs 13 residues. Germline V CDR1 and CDR2: SGHRS, YFSETQ. CDR3 coding DNA: TGCGCCAGCAGCCCCGGACTAGACAATGAGCAGTTCTTC. As protein: CASSPGLDNEQFF.

The V and J genes are TRBV3-1 (or the pseudogene TRBV3-2) and TRBJ1-2; D call uncertain. V lost 5 bases to trimming and J lost 0 bases, with 4 bases between them. The CDR3 has 12 residues. CDR1 and CDR2 from the germline V gene are LGHDT and YNNKEL (reference sequence). The CDR3 spells CASSAANYGYTF. Written as DNA, the CDR3 is TGTGCCAGCAGCGCAGCTAACTATGGCTACACCTTC.

J is TRBJ1-4 and V is TRBV5-4; D remains ambiguous. This CDR3 region has 16 residues. The V end was cut by 3 bases, the J end by 6 bases, with 18 bases between. Germline lookup yields CDR1 SGHNT and CDR2 YYREEE (reference sequence). The CDR3: CASSSDAANLYEKLFF. In nucleotides, the CDR3 is TGTGCCAGCAGCTCGGATGCGGCGAACCTTTATGAAAAACTGTTTTTT. The full variable domain, in which reference TRBV5-4 and TRBJ1-4 provide the parts outside the CDR3, is ETGVTQSPTHLIKTRGQQVTLRCSSQSGHNTVSWYQQALGQGPQFIFQYYREEENGRGNFPPRFSGLQFPNYSSELNVNALELDDSALYLCASSSDAANLYEKLFFGSGTQLSVL.

The chain is built from TRBV28 and TRBJ1-2; D may be TRBD1 (5 bases). The CDR3 has 15 amino acids. V shed 7 bases and J shed 4 bases, with 19 bases lying between them. Per germline, CDR1 MDHEN and CDR2 SYDVKM. CDR3 coding DNA: TGTGCCAGCACCAGCGGGGGGGGATGGATCTATGGCTACACCTTC. It is translated as CASTSGGGWIYGYTF.

The chain is built from TRBV7-3 and TRBJ2-5; D unclear. Trimming pared 1 base from V and 5 bases from J, leaving 11 bases between. The CDR3 runs to 14 residues. Per the germline V gene, CDR1 is SGHTA and CDR2 is FQGTGA. CDR3 amino acids: CASSLMSSSETQYF. For the CDR3, the DNA is TGTGCCAGCAGCTTAATGTCTAGTTCGGAGACCCAGTACTTC.

CDR3 sequence (DNA): TGTGCCAGCGGACTAGCGGTTTACAATGAGCAGTTCTTC. Protein sequence: CASGLAVYNEQFF. The V and J genes are TRBV27 and TRBJ2-1, with 10 nucleotides matching TRBD2. Germline V gene lookup returns CDR1 MNHEY and CDR2 SMNVEV (reference sequence). After removal of 8 bases from V and 4 bases from J, the junction contained 2 bases not matched to a gene. The CDR3 has 13 amino acids.